Listed below are T cell receptor beta chains from one sample, sequenced in a study of cytomegalovirus exposure and HLA in healthy donors. Repertoires were generated with immunoSEQ multiplex PCR, while TCRdb's copy carries only in-frame clones and drops some. The sample gives approximately 190,000 clones, over 80% of which show up once; less than 7% is in the top ten. The source material was PBMCs. These TCRs come from a man aged 40-55 years in good health and CMV-seropositive. The CDR3 runs from the conserved cysteine through the conserved F or W. The D gene is left open where the match is weak. Not all rows give a size; the values are once, few, many and, for expanded clones, a class.

>-|TRBJ1-1|TRBD1|TRBV27|14
CASSRGQINTEAFF
TGTGCCAGCAGCCGGGGACAGATAAACACTGAAGCTTTCTTT
>-|TRBJ1-2|TRBD1|TRBV5-4|13
CASSWTGSARYTF
TGTGCCAGCAGTTGGACAGGTTCTGCACGCTACACCTTC
>-|TRBJ1-2|TRBD1|TRBV4-1|15
CASSQRTGANYGYTF
TGCGCCAGCAGCCAAAGGACAGGAGCTAACTATGGCTACACCTTC
>few|TRBJ2-5|TRBD2|TRBV5-6|16
CASSLARIAGGETQYF
TGTGCCAGCAGCTTGGCCCGAATAGCGGGAGGAGAGACCCAGTACTTC
>-|TRBJ1-5|-|TRBV4-2|16
CASSRGIGGGLQPQHF
TGTGCCAGCAGCCGCGGGATTGGGGGGGGCCTGCAGCCCCAGCATTTT
>-|TRBJ2-3|TRBD2|TRBV11-2|15
CASSPTSGSTDTQYF
TGTGCCAGCAGCCCTACTAGCGGCAGCACAGATACGCAGTATTTT
>-|TRBJ2-3|TRBD2|TRBV4-1|17
CASSQIRLAGGTDTQYF
TGCGCCAGCAGCCAAATTAGACTAGCGGGGGGCACAGATACGCAGTATTTT
>-|TRBJ2-7|TRBD1|TRBV7-8|15
CASSLEQGTRVEQYF
TGTGCCAGCAGCTTAGAACAGGGGACCAGAGTCGAGCAGTACTTC
>-|TRBJ2-1|TRBD2|TRBV19|15
CASSAFSGGQNEQFF
TGTGCCAGTAGCGCCTTTAGCGGGGGGCAGAATGAGCAGTTCTTC
>-|TRBJ1-1|-|TRBV6-5|13
CASSQDPLRGAFF
TGTGCCAGCAGCCAAGACCCACTCCGGGGAGCTTTCTTT
>-|TRBJ2-2|TRBD1|TRBV10-3|14
CAINPGQHTGELFF
TGTGCCATCAATCCGGGACAGCATACCGGGGAGCTGTTTTTT
>-|TRBJ2-3|-|TRBV7-3|12
CSSSSSTDTQYF
TGTTCCAGCAGCTCCTCTACAGATACGCAGTATTTT
>-|TRBJ2-2|-|TRBV10-2|15
CASRGRGENTGELFF
TGCGCCAGCAGGGGTAGGGGCGAGAACACCGGGGAGCTGTTTTTT
>-|TRBJ1-5|TRBD1|TRBV19|14
CASSGTGGGQPQHF
TGTGCCAGTTCAGGGACAGGGGGTGGGCAGCCCCAGCATTTT
>-|TRBJ2-5|-|TRBV15|15
CATSRDYGLQETQYF
TGTGCCACCAGCAGAGACTATGGGCTCCAAGAGACCCAGTACTTC
>-|TRBJ2-2|TRBD1|TRBV9|15
CASSARQGITGELFF
TGTGCCAGCAGCGCCAGACAGGGAATAACCGGGGAGCTGTTTTTT
>few|TRBJ1-6|TRBD1|TRBV9|15
CASSALGQSNSPLHF
TGTGCCAGCAGCGCACTGGGACAGTCTAATTCACCCCTCCACTTT
>-|TRBJ2-3|-|TRBV5-1|15
CASSLAGSSTDTQYF
TGCGCCAGCAGCTTGGCGGGGTCTAGCACAGATACGCAGTATTTT
>-|TRBJ1-2|TRBD1|TRBV28|14
CASSLTGTGYGYTF
TGTGCCAGCAGTCTTACAGGGACAGGGTATGGCTACACCTTC
>-|TRBJ2-1|TRBD1|TRBV9|15
CASSDRGSSYNEQFF
TGTGCCAGCAGTGACAGGGGGAGCTCCTACAATGAGCAGTTCTTC
>-|TRBJ1-1|-|TRBV7-9|12
CSSRRGGAEAFF
TGTTCCAGCCGCCGGGGGGGAGCTGAAGCTTTCTTT
>-|TRBJ1-2|TRBD1|TRBV27|12
CASSRGQGDYTF
TGTGCCAGCAGTAGGGGACAGGGAGACTACACCTTC
>-|TRBJ1-1|-|TRBV7-8|12
CASSHPQGPAFF
TGTGCCAGCAGCCATCCCCAGGGGCCAGCTTTCTTT
>-|TRBJ1-1|TRBD1|TRBV5-1|14
CASSSSGQHTEAFF
TGCGCCAGCAGCTCCTCGGGACAGCACACTGAAGCTTTCTTT
>-|TRBJ1-2|-|TRBV30|15
CAWSVKGRGLWGYTF
TGTGCCTGGAGTGTAAAGGGTCGGGGACTATGGGGCTACACCTTC
>-|TRBJ2-7|TRBD2|TRBV28|15
CASSPTGGGRSEQYF
TGTGCCAGCAGTCCAACAGGCGGGGGGCGCTCCGAGCAGTACTTC
>-|TRBJ2-7|TRBD2|TRBV7-6|18
CASSLGIGPAGAPYEQYF
TGTGCCAGCAGCTTAGGGATTGGTCCAGCGGGGGCCCCCTACGAGCAGTACTTC
>-|TRBJ2-4|-|TRBV19|15
CASSLRGVWENIQYF
TGTGCCAGTAGTCTCAGGGGAGTCTGGGAAAACATTCAGTACTTC
>-|TRBJ2-7|-|TRBV28|15
CASRPAQGGYGEQYF
TGTGCCAGCAGACCTGCACAGGGTGGGTATGGCGAGCAGTACTTC
>-|TRBJ1-1|-|TRBV6-5|14
CASSYSNRNTEAFF
TGTGCCAGCAGTTACTCGAACAGGAACACTGAAGCTTTCTTT
>few|TRBJ2-7|-|TRBV4-3|15
CASSQDWGQTYEQYF
TGCGCCAGCAGCCAAGATTGGGGGCAGACCTACGAGCAGTACTTC
>few|TRBJ1-2|-|TRBV15|15
CATSRDSRPAAGYTF
TGTGCCACCAGCAGAGATTCGAGGCCCGCCGCCGGCTACACCTTC
>few|TRBJ2-6|-|TRBV4-3|18
CASSQSRQDYSGANVLTF
TGCGCCAGCAGCCAATCTCGACAGGATTACTCTGGGGCCAACGTCCTGACTTTC
>-|TRBJ2-1|-|TRBV19|15
CASSIVLSGYNEQFF
TGTGCCAGTAGTATCGTCCTTTCAGGCTACAATGAGCAGTTCTTC
>-|TRBJ2-7|TRBD1|TRBV5-4|17
CASSLGTGGAGFYEQYF
TGTGCCAGCAGCCTTGGGACAGGGGGCGCCGGGTTCTACGAGCAGTACTTC
>-|TRBJ2-4|TRBD1|TRBV5-4|13
CASSLDRGLVLYF
TGTGCCAGCAGCTTGGACAGGGGTTTAGTTCTGTACTTC
>-|TRBJ1-5|-|TRBV18|16
CASSPPNSLLTQPQHF
TGTGCCAGCTCACCACCGAACAGTTTGTTAACTCAGCCCCAGCATTTT
>-|TRBJ2-7|-|TRBV5-1|16
CASSLMTGAQSYEQYF
TGCGCCAGCAGCCTGATGACAGGAGCTCAATCCTACGAGCAGTACTTC
>-|TRBJ2-3|TRBD2|TRBV6-5|15
CASGLAGGGTDTQYF
TGTGCCAGTGGCTTAGCGGGGGGCGGTACAGATACGCAGTATTTT
>-|TRBJ2-5|-|TRBV6-1|13
CASSVRDQETQYF
TGTGCCAGCAGTGTGAGGGACCAAGAGACCCAGTACTTC
>few|TRBJ2-1|TRBD2|TRBV4-3|17
CASSQSTSGGAINEQFF
TGCGCCAGCAGCCAATCCACTAGCGGGGGGGCAATAAATGAGCAGTTCTTC
>once|TRBJ2-3|TRBD2|TRBV5-4|15
CASSLAGGSTDTQYF
TGTGCCAGCAGCCTAGCGGGGGGGAGCACAGATACGCAGTATTTT
>-|TRBJ2-3|-|TRBV7-6|12
CASSLRLDTQYF
TGTGCCAGCAGCTTACGACTGGATACGCAGTATTTT
>-|TRBJ1-1|-|TRBV6-1|14
CASSGSWSNAEAFF
TGTGCCAGCAGTGGGAGTTGGTCGAACGCTGAAGCTTTCTTT
>-|TRBJ1-1|TRBD1|TRBV19|15
CASINWGQLNTEAFF
TGTGCCAGTATCAATTGGGGACAGTTGAACACTGAAGCTTTCTTT
>-|TRBJ1-3|-|TRBV5-5|15
CASSLYWRVGNTIYF
TGTGCCAGCAGCTTGTATTGGAGGGTTGGAAACACCATATATTTT
>-|TRBJ1-1|TRBD1|TRBV6-1|15
CASIRTGTVNTEAFF
TGTGCCAGCATTAGGACAGGGACGGTTAACACTGAAGCTTTCTTT
>-|TRBJ1-5|TRBD1|TRBV19|17
CATGKGQGRYSNQPQHF
TGTGCCACTGGGAAGGGACAGGGGCGATATAGCAATCAGCCCCAGCATTTT
>-|TRBJ2-7|TRBD2|TRBV18|15
CASSTLGLAQYEQYF
TGTGCCAGCTCAACCCTGGGACTAGCCCAGTACGAGCAGTACTTC
>-|TRBJ2-7|TRBD1|TRBV30|15
CAWSLRLGQGGEQYF
TGTGCCTGGAGTCTTCGACTTGGACAGGGGGGTGAGCAGTACTTC